The clone carrying this T cell receptor (beta chain) has a count of ten or more. Its antigen is unidentified. Molecular barcoding with unique molecular identifiers was used for the TCRbeta library. In TCRdb, the PCR reads were re-called with MiXCR into one record per CDR3 protein. The table shows almost 600,000 distinct CDR3 sequences, with 20% to 30% occurring only once. The data are from a study of T-cell reconstitution after alpha-beta-depleted transplantation in children. V shed 7 bases and J shed 0 bases, with 1 base lying between them. CDR1 MNHEY and CDR2 SMNVEV come from the germline V gene (reference sequence). The CDR3 has 11 residues. Study-wide results and caveats: Some patients owed their high day-60 TCRbeta diversity to surviving recipient T cells and thymic progenitors. As was reported, about two months after transplant, alpha-beta T cells came from several hundred expanded graft clones. Newly made T cells mostly supplied T-cell counts and diversity one year after transplant.

This specimen consisted of PBMCs, obtained before TCRalphabeta/CD19-depleted stem cell transplant. This sequence joins TRBV27 and TRBJ2-1; no clear D. The source of this sequence is a boy in the first two years of life with Wiskott-Aldrich syndrome, due to receive a stem cell transplant. CDR3 in DNA: TGTGCCAGCACCTCCTACAATGAGCAGTTCTTC. As protein: CASTSYNEQFF.